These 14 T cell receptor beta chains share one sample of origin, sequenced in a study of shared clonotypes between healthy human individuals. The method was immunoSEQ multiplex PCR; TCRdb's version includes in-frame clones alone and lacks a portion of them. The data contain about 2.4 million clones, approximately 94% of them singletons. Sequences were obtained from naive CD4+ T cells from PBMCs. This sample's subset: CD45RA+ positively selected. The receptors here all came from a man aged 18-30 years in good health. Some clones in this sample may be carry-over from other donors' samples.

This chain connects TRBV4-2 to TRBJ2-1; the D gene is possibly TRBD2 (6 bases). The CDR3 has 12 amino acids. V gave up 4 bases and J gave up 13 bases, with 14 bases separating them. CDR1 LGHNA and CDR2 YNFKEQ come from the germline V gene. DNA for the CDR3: TGTGCCAGCAGCCTCAGCGGCGGGATCCAGTTCTTC. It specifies CASSLSGGIQFF.

The CDR3 protein is CASSLEGHPGNIQYF. In DNA, the CDR3 is TGTGCCAGCAGCTTAGAGGGACATCCAGGAAACATTCAGTACTTC. The chain uses TRBV7-2 and TRBJ2-4; TRBD1 is a possible D gene (6 bases). V was clipped by 1 base and J by 6 bases, with 13 bases between them. Germline loops: CDR1 SGHTA, CDR2 FQGNSA. The CDR3 runs 15 residues. Based on the CDR3 plus reference TRBV7-2 and TRBJ2-4, the full variable domain is GAGVSQSPSNKVTEKGKDVELRCDPISGHTALYWYRQSLGQGLEFLIYFQGNSAPDKSGLPSDRFSAERTGGSVSTLTIQRTQQEDSAVYLCASSLEGHPGNIQYFGAGTRLSVL.

In nucleotides, the CDR3 is TGCGCCAGCAGCTTCGGACCCTCGGTCTACAATGAGCAGTTCTTC. Amino acids: CASSFGPSVYNEQFF. The gene calls are TRBV5-1 and TRBJ2-1; no clear D. The V and J ends lost 2 bases and 3 bases respectively, with 12 bases between them. The length of the CDR3 is 15 residues. Germline CDR1 and CDR2: SGHRS and YFSETQ.

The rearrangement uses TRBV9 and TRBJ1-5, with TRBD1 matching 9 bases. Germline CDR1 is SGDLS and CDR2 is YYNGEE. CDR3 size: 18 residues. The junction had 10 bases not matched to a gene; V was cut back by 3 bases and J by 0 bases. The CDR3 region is CASSETGQGPYSNQPQHF. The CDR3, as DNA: TGTGCCAGCAGCGAGACGGGACAGGGACCATATAGCAATCAGCCCCAGCATTTT. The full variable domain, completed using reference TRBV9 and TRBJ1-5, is DSGVTQTPKHLITATGQRVTLRCSPRSGDLSVYWYQQSLDQGLQFLIQYYNGEERAKGNILERFSAQQFPDLHSELNLSSLELGDSALYFCASSETGQGPYSNQPQHFGDGTRLSIL.

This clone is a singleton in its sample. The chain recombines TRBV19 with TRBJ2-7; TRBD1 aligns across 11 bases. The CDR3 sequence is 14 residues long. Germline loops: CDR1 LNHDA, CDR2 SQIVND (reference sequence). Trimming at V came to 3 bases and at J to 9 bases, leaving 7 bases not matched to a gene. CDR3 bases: TGTGCCAGTAGTATCGGACAGGGGGCCATAGTGCAGTACTTC. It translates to CASSIGQGAIVQYF.

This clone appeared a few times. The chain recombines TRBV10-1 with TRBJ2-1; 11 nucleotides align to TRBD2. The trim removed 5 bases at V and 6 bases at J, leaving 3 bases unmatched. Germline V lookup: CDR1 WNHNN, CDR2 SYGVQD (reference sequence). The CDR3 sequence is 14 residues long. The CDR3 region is CASSTSGRGNEQFF. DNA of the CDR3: TGCGCCAGCAGTACTAGCGGGAGAGGCAATGAGCAGTTCTTC.

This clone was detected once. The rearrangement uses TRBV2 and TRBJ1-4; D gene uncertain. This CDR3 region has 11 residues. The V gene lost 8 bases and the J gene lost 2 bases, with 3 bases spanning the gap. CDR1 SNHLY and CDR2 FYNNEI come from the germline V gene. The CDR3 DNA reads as TGTGCCAGCGCGACTAATGAAAAACTGTTTTTT. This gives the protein CASATNEKLFF.

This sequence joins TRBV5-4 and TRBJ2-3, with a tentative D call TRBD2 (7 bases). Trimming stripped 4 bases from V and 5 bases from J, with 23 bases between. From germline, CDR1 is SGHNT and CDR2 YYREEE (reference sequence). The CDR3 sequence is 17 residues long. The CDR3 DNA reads TGTGCCAGCAGCCCACACCCCGCGGGGGCGGCTGGAGATACGCAGTATTTT. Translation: CASSPHPAGAAGDTQYF.

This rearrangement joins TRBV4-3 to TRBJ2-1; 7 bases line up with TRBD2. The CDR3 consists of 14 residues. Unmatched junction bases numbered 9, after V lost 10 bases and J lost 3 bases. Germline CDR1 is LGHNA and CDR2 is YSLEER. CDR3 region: CATGSAGIYNEQFF. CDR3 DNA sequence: TGCGCCACTGGATCAGCGGGAATCTACAATGAGCAGTTCTTC.

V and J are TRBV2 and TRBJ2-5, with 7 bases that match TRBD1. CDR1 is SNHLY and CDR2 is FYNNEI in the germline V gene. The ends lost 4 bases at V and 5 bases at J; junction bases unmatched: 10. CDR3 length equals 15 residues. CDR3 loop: CASSVIQGQRETQYF. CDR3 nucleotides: TGTGCCAGCAGTGTAATTCAGGGACAGAGGGAGACCCAGTACTTC.

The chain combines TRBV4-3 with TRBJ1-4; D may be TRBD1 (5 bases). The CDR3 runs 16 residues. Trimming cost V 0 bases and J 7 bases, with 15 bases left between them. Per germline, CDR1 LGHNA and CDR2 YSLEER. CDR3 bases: TGCGCCAGCAGCCAAGATAGGGCGGGGGATAGTGAAAAACTGTTTTTT. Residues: CASSQDRAGDSEKLFF.

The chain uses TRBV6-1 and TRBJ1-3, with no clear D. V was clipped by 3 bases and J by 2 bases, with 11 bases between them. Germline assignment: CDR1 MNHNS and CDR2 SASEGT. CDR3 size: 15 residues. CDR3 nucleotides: TGTGCCAGCAGTGATGACATCTATCCTGGAAACACCATATATTTT. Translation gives CASSDDIYPGNTIYF.

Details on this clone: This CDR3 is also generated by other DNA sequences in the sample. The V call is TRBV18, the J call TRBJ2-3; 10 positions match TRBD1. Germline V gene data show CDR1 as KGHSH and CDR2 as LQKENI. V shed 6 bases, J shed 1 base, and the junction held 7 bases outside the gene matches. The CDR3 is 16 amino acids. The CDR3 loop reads CASSPYGTGGTDTQYF. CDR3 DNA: TGTGCCAGCTCCCCATACGGGACAGGGGGCACAGATACGCAGTATTTT.

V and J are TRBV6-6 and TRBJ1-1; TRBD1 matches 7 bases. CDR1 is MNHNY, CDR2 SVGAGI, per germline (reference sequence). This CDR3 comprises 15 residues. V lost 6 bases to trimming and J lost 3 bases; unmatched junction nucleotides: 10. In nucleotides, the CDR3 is TGTGCCAGCAGGAAACAGGGGACATCGGACACTGAAGCTTTCTTT. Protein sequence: CASRKQGTSDTEAFF.